This T cell receptor (beta chain) was recovered during a study of T cell responses to AZD1222 COVID-19 vaccine. A remark on this clone: Its antigen is not identified.

Findings and limits, study-wide: There were repertoire samples only from the period after the peak T cell response.

TCRdb's copy holds only in-frame clones and misses some; the assay was immunoSEQ multiplex PCR. The table shows 130,000 or so clones, with around 94% occurring only once. Germline CDR1 is SGHRS and CDR2 is YFSETQ. Trimming pared 3 bases from V and 4 bases from J, leaving 11 bases between. CDR3 length: 14 residues. V gene TRBV5-1 combines with J gene TRBJ2-1, with a weak D call TRBD2 (6 bases). Sequenced material: peripheral blood, taken on day 0 of AZD1222 vaccination. This receptor was identified in an adult in good health. The CDR3 loop is CASSSRGSYNEQFF. CDR3 sequence (DNA): TGCGCCAGCAGCTCGCGGGGTTCGTACAATGAGCAGTTCTTC. The whole variable domain, remainder taken from reference TRBV5-1 and TRBJ2-1, is KAGVTQTPRYLIKTRGQQVTLSCSPISGHRSVSWYQQTPGQGLQFLFEYFSETQRNKGNFPGRFSGRQFSNSRSEMNVSTLELGDSALYLCASSSRGSYNEQFFGPGTRLTVL.